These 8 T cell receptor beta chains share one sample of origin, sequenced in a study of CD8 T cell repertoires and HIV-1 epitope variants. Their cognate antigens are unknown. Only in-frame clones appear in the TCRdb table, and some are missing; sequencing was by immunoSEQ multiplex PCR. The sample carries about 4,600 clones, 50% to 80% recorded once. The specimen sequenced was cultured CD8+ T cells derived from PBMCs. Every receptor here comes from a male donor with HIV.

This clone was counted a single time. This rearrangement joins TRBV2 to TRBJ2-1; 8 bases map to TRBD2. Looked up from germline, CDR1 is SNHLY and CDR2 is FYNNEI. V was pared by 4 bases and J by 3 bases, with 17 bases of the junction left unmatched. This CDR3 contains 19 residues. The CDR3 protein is CASSGAGLGALKDYNEQFF. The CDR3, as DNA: TGTGCCAGCAGTGGGGCGGGACTAGGGGCTCTTAAGGACTACAATGAGCAGTTCTTC.

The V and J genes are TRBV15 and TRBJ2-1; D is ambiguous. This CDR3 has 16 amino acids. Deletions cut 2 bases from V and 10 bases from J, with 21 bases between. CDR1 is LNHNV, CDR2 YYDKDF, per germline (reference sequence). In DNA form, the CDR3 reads TGTGCCACCAGCAGACTTCCGGAACCAGGCCGCAAAGAGCAGTTCTTC. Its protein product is CATSRLPEPGRKEQFF.

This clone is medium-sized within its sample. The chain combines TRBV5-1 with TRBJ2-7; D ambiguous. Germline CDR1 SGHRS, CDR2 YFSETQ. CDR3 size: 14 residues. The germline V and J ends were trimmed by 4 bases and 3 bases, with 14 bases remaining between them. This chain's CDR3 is CASSPELDYYEQYF. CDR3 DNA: TGCGCCAGCAGCCCTGAGTTGGATTACTACGAGCAGTACTTC.

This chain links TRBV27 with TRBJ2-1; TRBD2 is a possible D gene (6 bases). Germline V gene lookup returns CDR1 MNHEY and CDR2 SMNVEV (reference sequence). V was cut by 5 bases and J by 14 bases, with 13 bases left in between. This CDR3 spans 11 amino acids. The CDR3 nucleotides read TGTGCCAGCAGTCTCGGGGACTCGGAGTTCTTC. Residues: CASSLGDSEFF.

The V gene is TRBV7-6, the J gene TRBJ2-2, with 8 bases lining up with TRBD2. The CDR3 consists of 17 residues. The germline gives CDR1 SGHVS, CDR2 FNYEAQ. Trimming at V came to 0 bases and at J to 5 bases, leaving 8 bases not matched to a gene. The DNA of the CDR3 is TGTGCCAGCAGCTTAGCGCATAATAGCGGGGAAACCGGGGAGCTGTTTTTT. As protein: CASSLAHNSGETGELFF. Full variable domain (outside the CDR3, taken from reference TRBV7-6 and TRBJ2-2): GAGVSQSPRYKVTKRGQDVALRCDPISGHVSLYWYRQALGQGPEFLTYFNYEAQQDKSGLPNDRFSAERPEGSISTLTIQRTEQRDSAMYRCASSLAHNSGETGELFFGEGSRLTVL.

The CDR3 nucleotides are TGCGCCAGCAGCCAAGATTATGGGGGTGTGAAAGCTTTCTTT. Translating gives CASSQDYGGVKAFF. This chain uses TRBV4-3 with TRBJ1-1, with TRBD1 as a possible D gene (5 bases). Per the germline V gene, CDR1 is LGHNA and CDR2 is YSLEER. CDR3 size: 14 residues. Trimming cost V 0 bases and J 9 bases, with 14 bases left between them.

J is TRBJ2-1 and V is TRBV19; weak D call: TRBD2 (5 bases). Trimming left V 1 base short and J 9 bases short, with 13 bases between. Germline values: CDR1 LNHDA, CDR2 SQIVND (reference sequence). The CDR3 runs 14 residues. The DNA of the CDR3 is TGTGCCAGTAGTATAGTTCGGGGTGGGGTTGAGCAGTTCTTC. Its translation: CASSIVRGGVEQFF.

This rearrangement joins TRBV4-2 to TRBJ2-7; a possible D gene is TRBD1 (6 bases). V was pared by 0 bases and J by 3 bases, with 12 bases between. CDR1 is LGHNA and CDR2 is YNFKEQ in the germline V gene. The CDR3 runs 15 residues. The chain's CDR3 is CASSQDGAGVYEQYF. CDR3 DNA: TGTGCCAGCAGCCAAGACGGGGCAGGGGTCTACGAGCAGTACTTC.